In its sample, the clone carrying this T cell receptor (beta chain) was seen once. What it recognizes is unknown. One end of the junction does not line up with germline, which may come from a read error. TCRdb reanalysed the reads using MiXCR and keeps one entry per CDR3 protein. The sample includes 150,000 to 180,000 distinct CDR3 sequences, around 20% of them seen just once. The CDR3 loop spans 14 amino acids. Germline lookup yields CDR1 MNHNS and CDR2 SASEGT. The data are from a study of T cell repertoires in cytomegalovirus infection. Study background: Based on public TCR beta signatures, there were indications of CMV infection and of a matching HLA type. Study conclusions and caveats: People with CMV and the relevant HLA were identified by cumulative public TCR beta family frequency.

The clonotype originates from a human donor in good health (CMV status not recorded). Some clones in this sample may be carry-over from other donors' samples. The sample taken for sequencing was PBMCs. The J gene is TRBJ2-7, the V gene TRBV6-1, with 10 bases that match TRBD2. The CDR3 reads CASRTSGYPYKQYF. The CDR3 coding sequence is TGTGCCAGCAGGACTAGCGGGTACCCCTACAAGCAGTACTTC.